This T cell receptor beta chain was obtained from a study of identical twins. Whole-study results and caveats: Cord blood beta clonotypes present at high abundance carried fewer insertions; no such pattern appeared in memory repertoires. Researchers reported excess low generation probability among twin-shared out-of-frame alpha sequences.

As regards this clonotype: The antigen is undetermined.

TCRdb processed the 5' RACE reads anew with MiXCR; each CDR3 protein has one entry. This sample has approximately 500,000 distinct CDR3 sequences, with roughly a quarter found just once. Separately, the same data were catalogued under a study of T cells expressing NK-cell markers.

This clonotype originated in a woman aged 18 to 35 in good health. The sample comprised CD4+ T cells sorted from blood.

CDR3 amino acids: CSARHAGYTF. CDR3 DNA sequence: TGCAGTGCAAGACACGCTGGCTACACCTTC. The V gene is TRBV20-1, the J gene TRBJ1-2; no definite D call. The CDR3 extends over 10 amino acids. Germline values: CDR1 DFQATT, CDR2 SNEGSKA (reference sequence). Trimming removed 6 bases from V and 7 bases from J, with 9 bases in between.